One TCR beta chain is described in this entry. This sample is drawn from a study of blood T cell repertoires in COVID-19. Overall study: Samples representing acute and convalescent COVID-19 were sourced from the United States, Italy and Spain. Sample material is recorded as cDNA or gDNA derived from T cells, B-cell-depleted T cells, or PBMCs.

Source study methods: Amplifying reference gene primers gave estimates of nucleated cell counts. Libraries were prepared by immunoSEQ multiplex PCR; TCRdb keeps only in-frame clonotypes and omits some of them. The DNA was the basis for D and trimming; V, J and clone size are from that table. The sample carries over 200,000 clones, roughly 87% recorded once. J gave up 2 bases and V 3 bases, and 6 bases lay outside the gene matches. Germline assignment: CDR1 DFQATT and CDR2 SNEGSKA (reference sequence). CDR3 length: 16 amino acids. Sample: peripheral blood. This chain links TRBV20-1 with TRBJ2-3, with 12 bases that match TRBD2. This TCR derives from a woman aged 18-29 years who had recovered from COVID-19. CDR3: CSASPLAGGTTDTQYF. The CDR3 DNA reads TGCAGTGCTAGTCCCCTAGCGGGAGGGACCACAGATACGCAGTATTTT.